Listed here is a single TCR beta chain. This record comes from a study of blood T cells in healthy people across ages. Germline assignment: CDR1 SGHTA and CDR2 FQGNSA. Trimming shortened V by 5 bases and J by 6 bases, and 7 bases separated the two germline ends. The CDR3 loop spans 11 amino acids. Donors ranged from roughly 6 to 100 years old and were healthy Caucasians in Russia. A second PCR of 7 to 11 cycles used a sample-barcoded 5' primer and a J-beta primer mix. TCRdb called the 5' RACE reads again in MiXCR, with one record for every CDR3 protein. The repertoire holds around 1,000,000 distinct CDR3 sequences, with 20% to 25% as singletons. This sample also appeared in a second study, on T cells of mothers and their children.

The V and J genes are TRBV7-2 and TRBJ1-2; D is unclear. Sample: blood. The source is a girl aged 2 to 10 in good health. The CDR3 sequence: CASSGMNGYTF. The DNA for the CDR3 is TGTGCCAGCAGCGGAATGAATGGCTACACCTTC.